This T cell receptor (beta chain) was sequenced in a study of cytomegalovirus exposure and HLA in healthy donors. Study outcomes and limitations: In the approximately 130 validation repertoires, more than 85% of cluster scores exceeded 0, per a later analysis.

CDR1 and CDR2 from the germline V gene are SSHAT and FNYEAQ (reference sequence). V shed 1 base and J shed 0 bases, with 10 bases lying between them. CDR3 size: 15 residues. Measured with immunoSEQ multiplex PCR; TCRdb has only the in-frame clones, and not every one. Of a few hundred thousand clones in the sample, 88% were seen once. A note on this clone: No antigen is known for it.

This sequence joins TRBV7-7 and TRBJ2-7; TRBD1 might be the D (6 bases). This TCR was sampled from a young woman in good health and CMV-seronegative. The sample taken for sequencing was PBMCs. The CDR3 DNA sequence: TGTGCCAGCAGCTTAGGTTCAGGGGCCTCCTACGAGCAGTACTTC. Amino acid sequence: CASSLGSGASYEQYF.